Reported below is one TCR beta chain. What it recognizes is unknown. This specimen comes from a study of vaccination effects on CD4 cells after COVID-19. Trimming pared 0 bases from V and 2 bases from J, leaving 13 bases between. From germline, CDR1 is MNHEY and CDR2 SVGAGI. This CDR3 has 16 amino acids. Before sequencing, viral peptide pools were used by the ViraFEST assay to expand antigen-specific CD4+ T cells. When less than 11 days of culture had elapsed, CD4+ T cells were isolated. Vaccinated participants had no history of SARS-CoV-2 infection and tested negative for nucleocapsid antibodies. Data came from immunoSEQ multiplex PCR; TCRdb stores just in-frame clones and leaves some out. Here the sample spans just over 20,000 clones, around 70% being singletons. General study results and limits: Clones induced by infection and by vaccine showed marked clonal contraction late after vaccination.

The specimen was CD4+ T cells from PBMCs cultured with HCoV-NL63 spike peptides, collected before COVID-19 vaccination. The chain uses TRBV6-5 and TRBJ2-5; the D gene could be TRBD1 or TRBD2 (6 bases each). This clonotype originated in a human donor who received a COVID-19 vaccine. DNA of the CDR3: TGTGCCAGCAGTTACTCTCGCACAGGGAGGCAAGAGACCCAGTACTTC. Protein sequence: CASSYSRTGRQETQYF.